This paragraph covers one T cell receptor beta chain sequence. Its specificity is not known. V gave up 6 bases and J gave up 3 bases, with 21 bases separating them. The CDR3 covers 17 residues. Germline V gives CDR1 LNHDA, CDR2 SQIVND (reference sequence). This cohort consisted of healthy bone marrow donors. PCR involved 60 Vbeta and 13 Jbeta primers. The table came from immunoSEQ multiplex PCR; TCRdb's copy has only in-frame clones and leaves some out. In all, the sample yields about 88,000 clones. This sample is part of a study of cytomegalovirus exposure and HLA in healthy donors. Across the study: Most genotyped donors, around 78% of roughly 400, had Caucasian-associated genetic ancestry.

Study-wide points: In a later analysis, TCR beta V- and J-gene trimming showed a link to a missense DCLRE1C variant.

Specimen: PBMCs. This rearrangement joins TRBV19 to TRBJ2-1, with D perhaps matching TRBD2 (6 bases). The TCR comes from a girl aged 5-17 years in good health and CMV-seropositive. The CDR3 nucleotides read TGTGCCAGTAGCCCGTCAAGATCGGACTATCGCTACAATGAGCAGTTCTTC. This codes for CASSPSRSDYRYNEQFF.